This T cell receptor beta chain was profiled in a study of regulatory T cells in long-lasting Graves disease. Findings of the study overall: Persistent disease showed a preference for TRBV28, TRBJ1-2 and TRBJ2-5.

Time point: newly diagnosed GD, antithyroid drugs for less than 3 months. The TCR library was made from RNA that had been extracted from PBMCs in TRIzol. Graves' disease diagnosis relied on American Thyroid Association guidelines. Both iRepertoire HTBI primers and Arm-PCR of CDR3 regions were used to build the TCR beta libraries. Via MiXCR, TCRdb re-called the multiplex PCR reads, giving one row per CDR3 protein. The repertoire includes about 350,000 distinct CDR3 sequences, over 15% of them detected once, and roughly 27% sits in the top ten. This clonotype was seen a few times. Its antigen remains unidentified. The V end lost 4 bases, the J end lost 0 bases, and 22 bases lay between the germline ends. Germline V CDR1 and CDR2: MNHEY, SVGEGT. The CDR3 has 19 residues. These sequences were also reported in another study, on T cells in Graves' hyperthyroidism and ophthalmopathy. In that study: The primer set for the first-round RT-PCR of the TCR CDR3 was HTBI. Model predictions of ophthalmopathy came a median approximately 6 months before onset.

The source material was peripheral blood mononuclear cells (PBMCs), sampled at new diagnosis, from a patient treated with antithyroid drugs. The sequence derives from a man aged 40-55 years with Graves disease. This chain uses TRBV6-2 or TRBV6-3 with TRBJ2-4; D perhaps matches TRBD1 (6 bases). DNA of the CDR3: TGTGCCAGCAGTTCCTCAGGGACAAACTTACGTCTAGCCAAAAACATTCAGTACTTC. This gives the protein CASSSSGTNLRLAKNIQYF.